The 9 T cell receptor beta chains given below trace back to one sample, sequenced in a study of T cell changes during pregnancy in multiple sclerosis. Generated by immunoSEQ multiplex PCR, the TCRdb table keeps only in-frame clones and is missing some. The table includes tens of thousands of clones, about 90% detected once. Sequencing used CD4+ T cells from peripheral blood mononuclear cells, obtained in the second trimester of pregnancy. Source of these receptors: a female donor in good health, enrolled as a control in a pregnancy study.

The chain is built from TRBV14 and TRBJ2-5, with 7 bases identical to TRBD1. This CDR3 has 16 residues. Trimming took 0 bases from V and 1 from J; bases not matched to a gene: 5. CDR1 is SGHDN, CDR2 FVKESK, per germline. This CDR3 is CASSQDKGAFQETQYF. The CDR3 region has the DNA TGTGCCAGCAGCCAAGATAAGGGGGCCTTCCAAGAGACCCAGTACTTC.

The chain links TRBV4-3 to TRBJ2-3; 7 bases fit TRBD2. This CDR3 region has 16 residues. V lost 0 bases to trimming and J lost 4 bases; unmatched junction nucleotides: 7. Germline V CDR1 and CDR2: LGHNA, YSLEER. The CDR3: CASSQDRGSGSDTQYF. CDR3 in DNA: TGCGCCAGCAGCCAAGATCGGGGTAGCGGGTCAGATACGCAGTATTTT.

CDR3 region: CASSHGRGRGGSFDTQYF. CDR3 nucleotides: TGTGCCAGCAGCCACGGGCGGGGGCGGGGGGGGAGTTTTGATACGCAGTATTTT. This chain links TRBV11-2 with TRBJ2-3; TRBD2 agrees at 9 bases. Germline V gene sequence: CDR1 SGHAT, CDR2 FQNNGV. V lost 5 bases, J lost 6 bases, and 18 bases stayed unmatched. The CDR3 has 18 amino acids.

The chain recombines TRBV20-1 with TRBJ2-7; D gene ambiguous. The CDR3 totals 11 residues. Trimming took off 5 bases at V and 3 bases at J, with 8 bases between the two ends. From germline, CDR1 is DFQATT and CDR2 SNEGSKA (reference sequence). The CDR3 DNA follows: TGCAGTGCTCGACTGAGCTACGAGCAGTACTTC. Its protein is CSARLSYEQYF.

The chain uses TRBV5-1 and TRBJ1-4; 12 nucleotides agree with TRBD1. V was pared by 4 bases and J by 7 bases, with 5 bases of the junction left unmatched. CDR1 SGHRS and CDR2 YFSETQ come from the germline V gene. This CDR3 contains 15 residues. CDR3 region: CASSRDRGQGEKLFF. The DNA of the CDR3 is TGCGCCAGCAGCCGGGACAGGGGGCAGGGTGAAAAACTGTTTTTT.

This rearrangement joins TRBV5-1 to TRBJ2-2, with 8 positions matching TRBD2. CDR1 and CDR2 from the germline V gene are SGHRS and YFSETQ. The V segment lost 7 bases and the J segment 3 bases; nucleotides outside the gene matches: 20. The CDR3 totals 19 residues. The CDR3 region has the DNA TGCGCCAGCTCTAACGTACCTAGCGGGTCGCTGGGGGACACCGGGGAGCTGTTTTTT. It specifies CASSNVPSGSLGDTGELFF.

This clone was seen a handful of times. This chain uses TRBV7-2 with TRBJ1-2; 10 positions match TRBD1. This CDR3 has 14 residues. V shed 6 bases, J shed 1 base, and the junction held 2 bases outside the gene matches. Germline-derived CDR1 and CDR2 are SGHTA and FQGNSA. The CDR3 DNA reads as TGTGCCAGCAGTCGGGACAGGGGTAACTATGGCTACACCTTC. Translated, it gives CASSRDRGNYGYTF.

The chain links TRBV4-3 to TRBJ2-1; TRBD2 is a possible D gene (5 bases). The CDR3 sequence is 16 residues long. Germline V CDR1 and CDR2: LGHNA, YSLEER. Trimming pared 0 bases from V and 3 bases from J, leaving 12 bases between. CDR3 loop: CASSQDRKSGYNEQFF. The DNA for the CDR3 is TGCGCCAGCAGCCAAGATCGTAAGAGCGGCTACAATGAGCAGTTCTTC.

V is TRBV9 and J is TRBJ2-7, with a tentative D call TRBD2 (5 bases). V lost 0 bases and J 1 base, leaving 11 bases between the germline ends. Germline lookup yields CDR1 SGDLS and CDR2 YYNGEE. CDR3 length: 15 amino acids. The CDR3 DNA reads TGTGCCAGCAGCGTAGGTCGGGAAGGGTCCTACGAGCAGTACTTC. This gives the protein CASSVGREGSYEQYF.